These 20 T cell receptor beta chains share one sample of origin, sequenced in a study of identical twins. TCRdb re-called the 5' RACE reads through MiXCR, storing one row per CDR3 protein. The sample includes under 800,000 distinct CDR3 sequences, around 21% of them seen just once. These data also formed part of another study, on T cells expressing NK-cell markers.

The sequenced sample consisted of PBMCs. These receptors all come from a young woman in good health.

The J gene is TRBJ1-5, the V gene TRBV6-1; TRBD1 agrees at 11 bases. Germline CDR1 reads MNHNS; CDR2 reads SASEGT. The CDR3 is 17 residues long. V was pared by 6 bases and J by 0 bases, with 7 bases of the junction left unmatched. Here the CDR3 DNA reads TGTGCCAGCAGAGCGGGACAGGGGGGAAATAGCAATCAGCCCCAGCATTTT. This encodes CASRAGQGGNSNQPQHF.

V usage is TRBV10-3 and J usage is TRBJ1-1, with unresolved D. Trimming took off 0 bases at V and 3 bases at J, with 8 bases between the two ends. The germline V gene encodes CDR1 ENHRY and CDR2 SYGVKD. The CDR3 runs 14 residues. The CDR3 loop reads CAISESAGDTEAFF. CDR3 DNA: TGTGCCATCAGTGAGTCCGCTGGCGACACTGAAGCTTTCTTT.

The DNA for the CDR3 is TGTGCCAGCTCATATAGTGTCGGGCTGTTTTTT. This gives the protein CASSYSVGLFF. The chain employs TRBV2 and TRBJ2-2; D is ambiguous. V gave up 8 bases and J gave up 13 bases, with 14 bases separating them. This CDR3 is 11 amino acids long. CDR1 is SNHLY, CDR2 FYNNEI, per germline.

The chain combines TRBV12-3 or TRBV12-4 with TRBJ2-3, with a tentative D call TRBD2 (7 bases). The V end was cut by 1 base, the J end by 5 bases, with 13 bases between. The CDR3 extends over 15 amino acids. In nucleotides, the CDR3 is TGTGCCAGCAGTTTAGGGGGGGGGCGTGAAGATACGCAGTATTTT. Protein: CASSLGGGREDTQYF.

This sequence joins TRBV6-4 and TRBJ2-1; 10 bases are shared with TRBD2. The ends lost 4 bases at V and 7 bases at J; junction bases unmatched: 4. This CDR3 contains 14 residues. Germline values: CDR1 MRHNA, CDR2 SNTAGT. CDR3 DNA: TGTGCCAGCAGTGTGACTAGCGGGTGGAATGAGCAGTTCTTC. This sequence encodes CASSVTSGWNEQFF.

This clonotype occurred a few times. The CDR3 nucleotides read TGCGCCAGCAGCCAGTTGATTGGGCTCGGGGCCAACGTCCTGACTTTC. This codes for CASSQLIGLGANVLTF. The chain is built from TRBV5-1 and TRBJ2-6, with D hard to call. V was cut by 4 bases and J by 4 bases, with 15 bases left in between. This CDR3 is 16 amino acids long. Germline V gives CDR1 SGHRS, CDR2 YFSETQ.

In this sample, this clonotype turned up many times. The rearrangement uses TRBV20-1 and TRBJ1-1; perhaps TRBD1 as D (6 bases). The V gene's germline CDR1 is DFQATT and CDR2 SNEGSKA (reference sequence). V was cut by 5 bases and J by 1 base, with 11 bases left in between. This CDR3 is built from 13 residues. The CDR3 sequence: CSAEDSPNTEAFF. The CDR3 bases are TGCAGTGCTGAGGACAGCCCGAACACTGAAGCTTTCTTT.

CDR3 bases: TGCAGTGCGCTACTAGCGGGGGGGTCGGGGCAGTACTTC. As protein: CSALLAGGSGQYF. The V gene is TRBV20-1, the J gene TRBJ2-7; 13 bases line up with TRBD2. CDR1 is DFQATT and CDR2 is SNEGSKA in the germline V gene (reference sequence). This CDR3 comprises 13 residues. Trimming took 6 bases from V and 9 from J; bases not matched to a gene: 8.

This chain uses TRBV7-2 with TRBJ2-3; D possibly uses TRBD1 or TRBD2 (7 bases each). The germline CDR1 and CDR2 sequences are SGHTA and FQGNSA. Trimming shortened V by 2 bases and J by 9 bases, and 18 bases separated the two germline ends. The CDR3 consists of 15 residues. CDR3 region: CASSLTGAEGGTQYF. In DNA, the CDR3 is TGTGCCAGCAGCTTAACAGGGGCCGAGGGAGGGACGCAGTATTTT. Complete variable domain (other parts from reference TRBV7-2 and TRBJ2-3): GAGVSQSPSNKVTEKGKDVELRCDPISGHTALYWYRQSLGQGLEFLIYFQGNSAPDKSGLPSDRFSAERTGGSVSTLTIQRTQQEDSAVYLCASSLTGAEGGTQYFGPGTRLTVL.

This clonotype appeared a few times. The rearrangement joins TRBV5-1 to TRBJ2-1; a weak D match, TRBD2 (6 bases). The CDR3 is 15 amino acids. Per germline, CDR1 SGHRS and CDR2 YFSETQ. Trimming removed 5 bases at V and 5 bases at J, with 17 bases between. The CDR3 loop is CASRSQGGFHNEQFF. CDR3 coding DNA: TGCGCCAGCAGATCTCAGGGAGGATTCCACAATGAGCAGTTCTTC. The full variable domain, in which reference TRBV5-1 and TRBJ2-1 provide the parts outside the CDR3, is KAGVTQTPRYLIKTRGQQVTLSCSPISGHRSVSWYQQTPGQGLQFLFEYFSETQRNKGNFPGRFSGRQFSNSRSEMNVSTLELGDSALYLCASRSQGGFHNEQFFGPGTRLTVL.

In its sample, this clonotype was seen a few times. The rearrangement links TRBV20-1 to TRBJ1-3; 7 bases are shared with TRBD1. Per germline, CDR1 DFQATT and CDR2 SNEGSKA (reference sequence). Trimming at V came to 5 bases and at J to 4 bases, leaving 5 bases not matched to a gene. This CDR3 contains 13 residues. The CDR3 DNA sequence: TGCAGTGCTGCACAGGGGCTAGGAAACACCATATATTTT. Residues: CSAAQGLGNTIYF.

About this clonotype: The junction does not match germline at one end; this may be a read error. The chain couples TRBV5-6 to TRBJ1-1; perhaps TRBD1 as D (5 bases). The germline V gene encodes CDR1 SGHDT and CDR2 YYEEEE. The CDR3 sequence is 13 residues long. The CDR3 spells CASSFREGPTNPF. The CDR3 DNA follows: TGTGCCAGCAGCTTTCGCGAGGGACCTACGAATCCATTT.

The CDR3 DNA reads TGCAGTGCTGAGGGCAGGGCGGACTATGGCTACACCTTC. Its protein product is CSAEGRADYGYTF. This sequence joins TRBV20-1 and TRBJ1-2; TRBD1 is a possible D gene (5 bases). The germline V gene has CDR1 DFQATT and CDR2 SNEGSKA (reference sequence). The CDR3 totals 13 residues. Trimming left V 5 bases short and J 3 bases short, with 13 bases between.

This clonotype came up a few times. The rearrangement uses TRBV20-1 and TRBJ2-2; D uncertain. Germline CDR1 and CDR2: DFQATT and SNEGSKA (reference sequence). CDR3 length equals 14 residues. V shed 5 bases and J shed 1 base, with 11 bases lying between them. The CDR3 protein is CSAPARVNTGELFF. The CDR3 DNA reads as TGCAGTGCTCCGGCCCGTGTGAACACCGGGGAGCTGTTTTTT.

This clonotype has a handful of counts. The CDR3 DNA reads TGCAGTGCTAGGGCGGCACCGAACACTGAAGCTTTCTTT. The encoded protein is CSARAAPNTEAFF. The chain recombines TRBV20-1 with TRBJ1-1; the D is unclear. Trimming stripped 3 bases from V and 1 base from J, with 9 bases between. Germline lookup yields CDR1 DFQATT and CDR2 SNEGSKA (reference sequence). This CDR3 is built from 13 residues.

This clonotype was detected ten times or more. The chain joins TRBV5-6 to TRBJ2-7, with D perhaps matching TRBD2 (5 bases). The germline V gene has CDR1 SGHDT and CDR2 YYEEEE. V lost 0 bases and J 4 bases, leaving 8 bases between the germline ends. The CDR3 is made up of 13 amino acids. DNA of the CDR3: TGTGCCAGCAGCTTGGGGACTCAATACGAGCAGTACTTC. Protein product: CASSLGTQYEQYF.

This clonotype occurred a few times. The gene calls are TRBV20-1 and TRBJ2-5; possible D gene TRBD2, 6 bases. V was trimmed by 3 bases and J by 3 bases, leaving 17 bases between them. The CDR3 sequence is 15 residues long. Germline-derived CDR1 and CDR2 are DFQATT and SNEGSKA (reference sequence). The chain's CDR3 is CSARIAGSGKETQYF. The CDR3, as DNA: TGCAGTGCTAGGATTGCGGGATCGGGTAAAGAGACCCAGTACTTC.

The CDR3 nucleotides are TGCAGTGCTAGAGATTTGGGCCGAACTAGCGGGAACACCGGGGAGCTGTTTTTT. Encoded protein: CSARDLGRTSGNTGELFF. The chain employs TRBV20-1 and TRBJ2-2; 8 positions agree with TRBD2. The V gene's germline CDR1 is DFQATT and CDR2 SNEGSKA (reference sequence). The CDR3 has 18 amino acids. The ends lost 0 bases at V and 1 base at J; junction bases unmatched: 10.

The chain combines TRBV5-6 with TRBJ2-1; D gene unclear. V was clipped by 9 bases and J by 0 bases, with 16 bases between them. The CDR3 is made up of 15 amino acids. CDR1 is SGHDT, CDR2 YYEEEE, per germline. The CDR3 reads CAIGPVVRSYNEQFF. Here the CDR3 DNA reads TGTGCCATCGGCCCCGTTGTCCGCTCCTACAATGAGCAGTTCTTC.

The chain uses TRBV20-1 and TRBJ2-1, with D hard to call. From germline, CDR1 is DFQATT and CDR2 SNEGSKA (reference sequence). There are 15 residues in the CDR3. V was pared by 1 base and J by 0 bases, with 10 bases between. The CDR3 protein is CSARGTLSSYNEQFF. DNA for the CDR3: TGCAGTGCTAGAGGGACGCTCAGCTCCTACAATGAGCAGTTCTTC.